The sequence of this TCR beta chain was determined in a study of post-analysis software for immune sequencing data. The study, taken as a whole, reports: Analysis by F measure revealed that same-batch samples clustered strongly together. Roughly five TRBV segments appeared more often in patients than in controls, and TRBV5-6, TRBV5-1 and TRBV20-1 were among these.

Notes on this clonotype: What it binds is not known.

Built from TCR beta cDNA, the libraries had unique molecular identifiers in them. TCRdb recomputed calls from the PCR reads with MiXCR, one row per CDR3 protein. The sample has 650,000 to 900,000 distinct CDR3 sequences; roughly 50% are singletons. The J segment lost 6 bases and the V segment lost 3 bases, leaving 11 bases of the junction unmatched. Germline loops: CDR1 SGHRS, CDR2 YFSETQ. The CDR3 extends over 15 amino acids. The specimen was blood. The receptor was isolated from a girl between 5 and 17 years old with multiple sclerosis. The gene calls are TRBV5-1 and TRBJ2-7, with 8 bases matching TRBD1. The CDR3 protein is CASSSPAGRGREQYF. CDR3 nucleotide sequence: TGCGCCAGCAGCTCACCAGCGGGCAGGGGGCGCGAGCAGTACTTC.